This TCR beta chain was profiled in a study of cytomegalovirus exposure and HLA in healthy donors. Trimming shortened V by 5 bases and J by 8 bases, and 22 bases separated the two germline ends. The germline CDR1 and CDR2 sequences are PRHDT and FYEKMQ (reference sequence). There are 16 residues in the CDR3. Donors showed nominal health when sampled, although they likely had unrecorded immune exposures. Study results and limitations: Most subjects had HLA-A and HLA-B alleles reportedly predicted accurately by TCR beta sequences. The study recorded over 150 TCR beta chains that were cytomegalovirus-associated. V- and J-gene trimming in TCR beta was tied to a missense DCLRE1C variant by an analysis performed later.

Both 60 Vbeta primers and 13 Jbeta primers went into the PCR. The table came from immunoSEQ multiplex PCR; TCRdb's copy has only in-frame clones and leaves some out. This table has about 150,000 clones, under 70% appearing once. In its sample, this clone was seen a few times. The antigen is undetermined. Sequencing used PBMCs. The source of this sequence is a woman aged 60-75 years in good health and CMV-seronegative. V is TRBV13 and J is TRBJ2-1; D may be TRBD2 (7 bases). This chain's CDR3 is CASSLVGGAHSHEQFF. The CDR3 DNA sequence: TGTGCCAGCAGCCTCGTTGGGGGGGCCCATAGCCATGAGCAGTTCTTC. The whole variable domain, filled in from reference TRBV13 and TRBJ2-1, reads AAGVIQSPRHLIKEKRETATLKCYPIPRHDTVYWYQQGPGQDPQFLISFYEKMQSDKGSIPDRFSAQQFSDYHSELNMSSLELGDSALYFCASSLVGGAHSHEQFFGPGTRLTVL.